Below, 29 T cell receptor beta chains from the same sample are listed, as sequenced in a study of T cell repertoires in cytomegalovirus infection. TCRdb fed the reads into MiXCR, producing one record per CDR3 protein. The sample includes about 890,000 distinct CDR3 sequences, approximately 31% of them seen just once. Their recognized antigens are unknown. Sequences were derived from cultured CD8+ T cells from PBMCs, sampled from culture after CMV antigen stimulation. Receptors were obtained from a human donor in good health (CMV status not recorded). Some clones in this sample may be carry-over from other donors' samples.

V and J are TRBV7-6 and TRBJ2-7; 8 bases align to TRBD2. This CDR3 has 16 amino acids. Germline CDR1 reads SGHVS; CDR2 reads FNYEAQ. J lost 2 bases, V lost 0 bases, and 6 bases had no gene match. This CDR3 reads CASSLAEGLATYEQYF. For the CDR3, the DNA is TGTGCCAGCAGCTTAGCGGAAGGACTAGCTACCTACGAGCAGTACTTC.

The V and J genes are TRBV7-6 and TRBJ1-3, with 10 nucleotides matching TRBD1. In germline, CDR1 is SGHVS, CDR2 FNYEAQ. The CDR3 consists of 15 residues. Trimming took 1 base from V and 7 from J; bases not matched to a gene: 4. CDR3 nucleotide sequence: TGTGCCAGCAGCTTAGAAGACAGGGGGCACAACACCATATATTTT. Its protein is CASSLEDRGHNTIYF.

This clonotype was seen more than once but under ten times. CDR3 nucleotides: TGTGCCAGTAATGGCAGGGGGAATGGCTACACCTTC. Encoded protein: CASNGRGNGYTF. The rearrangement uses TRBV19 and TRBJ1-2; 7 bases fit TRBD1. V was clipped by 7 bases and J by 6 bases; unmatched bases: 5. The CDR3 contains 12 residues. Germline V CDR1 and CDR2: LNHDA, SQIVND (reference sequence).

This clonotype was seen a handful of times. The chain employs TRBV27 and TRBJ1-5; TRBD1 is a possible D gene (5 bases). V dropped 5 bases and J dropped 2 bases, with 16 bases sitting between them. The germline V gene has CDR1 MNHEY and CDR2 SMNVEV (reference sequence). The CDR3 sequence is 16 residues long. This chain's CDR3 is CASSLGPPRGNQPQHF. CDR3 bases: TGTGCCAGCAGTCTGGGACCTCCCAGAGGCAATCAGCCCCAGCATTTT.

With regard to this clonotype: A read error may produce the germline difference seen at one junction end. The rearrangement joins TRBV7-7 to TRBJ2-7, with D tentatively TRBD2 (6 bases). Looked up from germline, CDR1 is SSHAT and CDR2 is FNYEAQ (reference sequence). CDR3 length equals 14 residues. The chain's CDR3 is CASSLADGGYEQYF. As DNA, the CDR3 is TGTGCTAGCAGCTTAGCCGACGGGGGCTACGAGCAGTACTTC.

J is TRBJ1-5 and V is TRBV7-6; D not resolved. Germline V CDR1 and CDR2: SGHVS, FNYEAQ. Trimming cost V 5 bases and J 3 bases, with 11 bases left between them. There are 14 residues in the CDR3. This CDR3 is CASSHAGANQPQHF. The CDR3 bases are TGTGCCAGCAGCCATGCCGGCGCCAATCAGCCCCAGCATTTT.

This chain uses TRBV6-5 with TRBJ2-1, with unresolved D. Germline-derived CDR1 and CDR2 are MNHEY and SVGAGI. The V gene lost 0 bases and the J gene lost 0 bases, with 12 bases spanning the gap. CDR3 size: 17 residues. The CDR3 spells CASSYSRGVSSYNEQFF. In nucleotides, the CDR3 is TGTGCCAGCAGTTACTCCCGTGGGGTGAGCTCCTACAATGAGCAGTTCTTC.

The gene calls are TRBV27 and TRBJ2-7; TRBD1 agrees at 7 bases. The CDR3 is made up of 16 amino acids. CDR1 MNHEY and CDR2 SMNVEV come from the germline V gene (reference sequence). Trimming at V came to 6 bases and at J to 7 bases, leaving 18 bases not matched to a gene. The CDR3 nucleotides read TGTGCCAGCAGCCCCCGACAGGGTCCCACATCCTGGGAGCAGTACGTC. Encoded protein: CASSPRQGPTSWEQYV.

This clonotype was detected only a few times. CDR3 DNA: TGTGCCAGCAGCGAGGCCGCGGGCTATGGCTACACCTTC. It is translated as CASSEAAGYGYTF. The chain carries TRBV12-3 or TRBV12-4 and TRBJ1-2; D is unclear. CDR3 length equals 13 residues. Trimming cost V 6 bases and J 4 bases, with 12 bases left between them.

The V call is TRBV7-9, the J call TRBJ2-3; 15 bases match TRBD2. Looked up from germline, CDR1 is SEHNR and CDR2 is FQNEAQ (reference sequence). The CDR3 is 17 amino acids. Losses at the gene ends were 6 bases for V and 4 bases for J; bases not matched to a gene: 8. In nucleotides, the CDR3 is TGTGCCAGCAGACTTGGACTAGCGGGGGGGCCTGCAGATACGCAGTATTTT. It specifies CASRLGLAGGPADTQYF.

V usage is TRBV15 and J usage is TRBJ2-1, with TRBD2 matching 8 bases. V trimming: 6 bases; J trimming: 0 bases; junction bases outside the gene matches: 4. Germline values: CDR1 LNHNV, CDR2 YYDKDF (reference sequence). The CDR3 covers 15 residues. This chain's CDR3 is CATRQAGASYNEQFF. DNA of the CDR3: TGTGCCACCAGGCAAGCGGGGGCCTCCTACAATGAGCAGTTCTTC.

The rearrangement links TRBV18 to TRBJ1-2, with no clear D. This CDR3 has 16 residues. V gave up 3 bases and J gave up 2 bases, with 16 bases separating them. Germline lookup yields CDR1 KGHSH and CDR2 LQKENI. CDR3 bases: TGTGCCAGCTCACCGATAGAGACGCCTTCGAACTATGGCTACACCTTC. This gives the protein CASSPIETPSNYGYTF.

This clonotype has at least ten counts. This chain joins TRBV7-6 and TRBJ2-7; 7 nucleotides agree with TRBD1. Germline V gene data show CDR1 as SGHVS and CDR2 as FNYEAQ. J lost 2 bases, V lost 1 base, and 5 bases had no gene match. The CDR3 has 15 amino acids. The DNA of the CDR3 is TGTGCCAGCAGCTTAGGTGGGGACAGTACCTACGAGCAGTACTTC. This encodes CASSLGGDSTYEQYF.

Comment on this clonotype: A much bigger clone sits one base away, suggesting this may be a read error. The rearrangement uses TRBV27 and TRBJ2-3; D is ambiguous. This CDR3 spans 13 amino acids. From germline, CDR1 is MNHEY and CDR2 SMNVEV (reference sequence). V dropped 3 bases and J dropped 0 bases, with 4 bases sitting between them. CDR3 coding DNA: TGTGCCAGCAGTTTTATTAGCACAGATACGCAGTATTTT. It specifies CASSFISTDTQYF.

The chain recombines TRBV6-2 or TRBV6-3 with TRBJ2-7; 10 positions match TRBD2. Germline values: CDR1 MNHEY, CDR2 SVGEGT. V shed 0 bases and J 0 bases; nucleotides not matched to a gene: 5. The CDR3 consists of 17 residues. CDR3 loop: CASSYSILAGSSYEQYV. In DNA, the CDR3 is TGTGCCAGCAGTTACTCGATACTAGCGGGGAGCTCCTACGAGCAGTACGTC.

The V and J genes are TRBV6-2 or TRBV6-3 and TRBJ2-7; 7 bases agree with TRBD1. In germline, CDR1 is MNHEY, CDR2 SVGEGT. With 1 base clipped from V and 0 bases from J, the junction kept 12 bases outside the gene matches. CDR3 length: 18 residues. The CDR3, as DNA: TGTGCCAGCAGTTACTGGATGAGGGACAGCGATAGCTCCTACGAGCAGTACTTC. As protein: CASSYWMRDSDSSYEQYF.

This clonotype was counted many times. J is TRBJ2-2 and V is TRBV7-2, with 13 bases that match TRBD2. Germline assignment: CDR1 SGHTA and CDR2 FQGNSA. After removal of 5 bases from V and 10 bases from J, the junction contained 16 bases not matched to a gene. The CDR3 has 18 residues. The CDR3: CASSQRTSGGLARVELFF. DNA for the CDR3: TGTGCCAGCAGCCAACGGACTAGCGGGGGATTAGCCCGTGTGGAGCTGTTTTTT. The full variable domain, with the rest looked up from reference TRBV7-2 and TRBJ2-2, is GAGVSQSPSNKVTEKGKDVELRCDPISGHTALYWYRQSLGQGLEFLIYFQGNSAPDKSGLPSDRFSAERTGGSVSTLTIQRTQQEDSAVYLCASSQRTSGGLARVELFFGEGSRLTVL.

In its sample, this clonotype was seen a few times. The rearrangement links TRBV7-6 to TRBJ2-7, with D possibly TRBD1 on 5 matching bases. The CDR3 consists of 13 residues. V was clipped by 4 bases and J by 2 bases, with 9 bases between them. CDR1 and CDR2 (germline): SGHVS, FNYEAQ. The CDR3 nucleotides read TGTGCCAGCAGCTCCCGACAGACCTACGAGCAGTACTTC. Encoded protein: CASSSRQTYEQYF.

This clonotype was seen a few times. The chain joins TRBV7-8 to TRBJ1-1, with D perhaps matching TRBD1 (5 bases). Germline CDR1 reads SGHVS; CDR2 reads FQNEAQ. The CDR3 covers 14 residues. V was shortened by 4 bases and J by 7 bases, with 16 bases between the two germline ends. In DNA form, the CDR3 reads TGTGCCAGCAGCTCAAACGACAGATGGGATGAAGCTTTCTTT. Its protein is CASSSNDRWDEAFF.

This clonotype was seen once. Since no conserved phenylalanine or tryptophan closes the CDR3, a read error is the likely cause. This chain links TRBV7-6 with TRBJ1-1, with TRBD1 matching 10 bases. The junction had 7 bases not matched to a gene; V was cut back by 5 bases and J by 4 bases. CDR1 and CDR2 (germline): SGHVS, FNYEAQ. The CDR3 consists of 15 residues. CDR3 in DNA: TGTGCCAGCAGCCCAAGGACAGGGGGAATCACTGAAGCTTTCTAT. Amino acid sequence: CASSPRTGGITEAFY.

V usage is TRBV6-1 and J usage is TRBJ2-7; unclear D gene. There are 15 residues in the CDR3. Trimming removed 1 base from V and 3 bases from J, with 13 bases in between. Germline assignment: CDR1 MNHNS and CDR2 SASEGT. The DNA for the CDR3 is TGTGCCAGCAGTGAAGAAATCGGATATCTCTACGAGCAGTACTTC. The encoded protein is CASSEEIGYLYEQYF.

The chain carries TRBV29-1 and TRBJ2-2; the match to TRBD1 covers 7 bases. CDR3 length: 13 residues. J gave up 5 bases and V 5 bases, and 5 bases lay outside the gene matches. CDR1 and CDR2 (germline): SQVTM, ANQGSEA. The CDR3 nucleotides are TGCAGCGTTACAGGGGAGAGTACCGGGGAGCTGTTTTTT. It yields the protein CSVTGESTGELFF.

This sequence joins TRBV12-3 or TRBV12-4 and TRBJ2-2; 9 bases line up with TRBD1. Trimming cost V 3 bases and J 4 bases; bases outside gene matches: 9. The CDR3 runs 17 residues. The CDR3, as DNA: TGTGCCAGCAGTTTCCTTGGGACAGGGAAGGCCACCGGGGAGCTGTTTTTT. It codes for CASSFLGTGKATGELFF.

The chain employs TRBV13 and TRBJ1-4; 7 nucleotides agree with TRBD1. In germline, CDR1 is PRHDT, CDR2 FYEKMQ (reference sequence). The CDR3 length is 16 residues. V shed 4 bases, J shed 0 bases, and the junction held 5 bases outside the gene matches. The CDR3 nucleotides read TGTGCCAGCAGCTGGACAGGAGATCCAACTAATGAAAAACTGTTTTTT. Encoded protein: CASSWTGDPTNEKLFF.

The genes are TRBV5-6 and TRBJ1-1, with 7 positions matching TRBD1. This CDR3 comprises 13 residues. V was pared by 10 bases and J by 2 bases, with 8 bases of the junction left unmatched. CDR1 and CDR2 (germline): SGHDT, YYEEEE. CDR3 nucleotides: TGTGCCGGGGGCAGGGGGGGAAACACTGAAGCTTTCTTT. It codes for CAGGRGGNTEAFF.

As concerns this clonotype: This may come from a read error, since a much larger clone is one base off. This chain connects TRBV6-8 to TRBJ1-6; D possibly corresponds to TRBD1 (5 bases). This CDR3 is built from 13 residues. Germline assignment: CDR1 MNHGY and CDR2 SAAAGT. Trimming cost V 11 bases and J 10 bases, with 18 bases left between them. The CDR3 sequence: CAGNPGKGSPLHF. The CDR3 DNA reads as TGTGCCGGCAACCCAGGGAAGGGATCACCCCTCCACTTT.

This clonotype was counted at least ten times. The genes are TRBV7-9 and TRBJ2-7; TRBD1 might be the D (6 bases). V was cut by 4 bases and J by 5 bases, with 9 bases left in between. The CDR3 length is 12 residues. Germline V CDR1 and CDR2: SEHNR, FQNEAQ (reference sequence). CDR3 protein: CASSSGGNEQYV. CDR3 bases: TGTGCCAGCAGCTCTGGGGGCAACGAGCAGTACGTC.

At least ten counts were recorded for this clonotype. This sequence joins TRBV7-6 and TRBJ2-3; TRBD2 matches at 15 bases. Germline V gene data show CDR1 as SGHVS and CDR2 as FNYEAQ. CDR3 length: 17 residues. V shed 5 bases and J 5 bases; nucleotides not matched to a gene: 8. CDR3 sequence (DNA): TGTGCCAGCAGCCCCCGGACTAGCGGGGGGGATGGAGATACGCAGTATTTT. Translated: CASSPRTSGGDGDTQYF.

This clonotype was detected a few times. The chain has TRBV6-5 and TRBJ1-6; D uncertain. The CDR3 length is 16 residues. The germline CDR1 and CDR2 sequences are MNHEY and SVGAGI. Trimming cost V 2 bases and J 5 bases, with 13 bases left between them. CDR3 sequence (DNA): TGTGCCAGCAGTTACGGAGGGTATTTGGATAATTCACCCCTCCACTTT. This encodes CASSYGGYLDNSPLHF.